The T cell receptor (beta chain) under discussion was sequenced for a study of cytomegalovirus exposure and HLA in healthy donors. The CDR3 has 15 amino acids. Germline values: CDR1 MNHNS, CDR2 SASEGT. Trimming took off 1 base at V and 1 base at J, with 9 bases between the two ends. PCR involved 60 Vbeta and 13 Jbeta primers. Here immunoSEQ multiplex PCR was the method, and the copy in TCRdb shows in-frame clones only, minus some. The sample consists of 230,000 or so clones, approximately 91% of them appearing once. Sequencing was performed on PBMCs. This chain links TRBV6-1 with TRBJ2-3; possibly TRBD1 for D (6 bases). This TCR was recovered from a girl aged 2-10 years in good health and CMV-seronegative. CDR3 loop: CASSEGAGGTDTQYF. The DNA for the CDR3 is TGTGCCAGCAGTGAAGGAGCAGGGGGCACAGATACGCAGTATTTT.